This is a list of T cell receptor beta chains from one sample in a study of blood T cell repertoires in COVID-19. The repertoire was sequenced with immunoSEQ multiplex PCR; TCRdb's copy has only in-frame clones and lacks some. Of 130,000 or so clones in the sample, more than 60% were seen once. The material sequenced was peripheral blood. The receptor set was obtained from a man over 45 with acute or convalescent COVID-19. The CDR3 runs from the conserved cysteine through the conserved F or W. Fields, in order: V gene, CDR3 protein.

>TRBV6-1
CASSEHRGSYEQYF
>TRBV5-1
CASTPPGEGFNEQFF
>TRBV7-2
CASSATGVGTDTQYF
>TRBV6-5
CASRLTGLDEQFF
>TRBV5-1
CASTSQGADEQFF
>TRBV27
CASSLRLTGGSTNYGYTF
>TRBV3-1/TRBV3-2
CASSRGTNTGELFF
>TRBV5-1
CASSLRDLTGEKLFF
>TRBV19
CASSLLAEVQETQYF
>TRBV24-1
CATSDLAPGEAATNEKLFF
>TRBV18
CASSGGVGSYNEQFF
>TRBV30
CAWSGTRDRVFGEAFF
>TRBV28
CALSGGSLTTDTQYF
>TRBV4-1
CASSQGTGDNQPQHF
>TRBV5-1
CASSSQGQNYGYTF
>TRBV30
CAWSVQSDYGYTF
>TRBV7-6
CASSSKTGGALNTGELFF
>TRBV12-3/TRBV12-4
CASSRDSETQYF
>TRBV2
CASSVGQGNYGYTF
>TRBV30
CAWSVGTGGETQYF
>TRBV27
CASSSGTGKSYNEQFF
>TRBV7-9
CASSWAGTDTQYF
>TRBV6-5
CASRPTGDGNTIYF
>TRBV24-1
CATSEPLAGGAGNEQFF
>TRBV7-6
CASSPILSQPQHF
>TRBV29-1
CSVGQGSNQPQHF
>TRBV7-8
CASSQVGSSTDTQYF